This T cell receptor (beta chain) was sequenced for a study of cytomegalovirus exposure and HLA in healthy donors. In the study overall: In a later analysis, it was reported that the roughly 130 validation repertoires had been produced on the same platform as the 670 or so repertoires belonging to the first cohort. Whole-study findings and limits: The classifier, whose performance was assessed in both the original and validation cohorts, reportedly diagnosed cytomegalovirus status with high specificity and sensitivity. Subsequent analysis of the roughly 120 validation repertoires found a tendency for first-cohort TCR clusters to co-occur.

The donors were part of the validation cohort of around 110 subjects. That cohort was separate from the first cohort, which comprised about 730 subjects. On this clone: As yet, its antigen is unknown.

CDR1 is GTSNPN and CDR2 is SVGIG in the germline V gene (reference sequence). Losses at the gene ends were 4 bases for V and 10 bases for J; bases not matched to a gene: 11. The CDR3 is 14 amino acids. Using immunoSEQ multiplex PCR, the repertoire was profiled, and TCRdb retains in-frame clones only, with some absent. The table has over 150,000 clones, less than 95% seen once. V and J are TRBV30 and TRBJ2-7; 12 bases are a match to TRBD1. The specimen was PBMCs. This receptor was identified in a woman younger than 30 in good health and CMV-seropositive. CDR3 sequence (DNA): TGTGCCTGGACGCTCGGGACAGGGGGCCTACAACAGTACTTC. This sequence encodes CAWTLGTGGLQQYF.